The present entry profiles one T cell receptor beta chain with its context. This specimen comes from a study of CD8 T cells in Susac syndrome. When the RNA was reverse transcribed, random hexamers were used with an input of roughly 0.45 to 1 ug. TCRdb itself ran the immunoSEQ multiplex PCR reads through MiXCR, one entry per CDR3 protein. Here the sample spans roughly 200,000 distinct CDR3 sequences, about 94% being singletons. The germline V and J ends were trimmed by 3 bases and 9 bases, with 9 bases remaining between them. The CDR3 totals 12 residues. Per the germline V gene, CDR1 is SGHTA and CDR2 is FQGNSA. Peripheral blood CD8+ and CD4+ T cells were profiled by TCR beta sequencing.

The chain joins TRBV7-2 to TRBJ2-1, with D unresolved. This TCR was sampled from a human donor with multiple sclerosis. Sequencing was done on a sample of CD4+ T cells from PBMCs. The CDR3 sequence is CASSFSTGEQFF. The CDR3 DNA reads TGTGCCAGCAGCTTTAGTACCGGTGAGCAGTTCTTC. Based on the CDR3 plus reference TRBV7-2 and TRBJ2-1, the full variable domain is GAGVSQSPSNKVTEKGKDVELRCDPISGHTALYWYRQSLGQGLEFLIYFQGNSAPDKSGLPSDRFSAERTGGSVSTLTIQRTQQEDSAVYLCASSFSTGEQFFGPGTRLTVL.